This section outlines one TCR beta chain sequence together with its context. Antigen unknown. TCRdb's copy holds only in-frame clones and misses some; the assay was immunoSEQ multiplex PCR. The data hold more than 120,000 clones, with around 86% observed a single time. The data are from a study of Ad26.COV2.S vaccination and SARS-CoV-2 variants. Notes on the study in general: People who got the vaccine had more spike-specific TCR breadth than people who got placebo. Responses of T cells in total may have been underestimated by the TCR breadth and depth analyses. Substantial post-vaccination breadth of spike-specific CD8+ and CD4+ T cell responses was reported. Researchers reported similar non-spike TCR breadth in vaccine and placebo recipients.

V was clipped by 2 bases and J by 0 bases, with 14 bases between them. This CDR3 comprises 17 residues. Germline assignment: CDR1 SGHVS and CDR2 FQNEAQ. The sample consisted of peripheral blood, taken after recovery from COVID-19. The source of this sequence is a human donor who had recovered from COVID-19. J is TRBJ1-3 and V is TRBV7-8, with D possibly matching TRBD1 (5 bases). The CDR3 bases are TGTGCCAGCAGCTTAAGGGACCGGATTCTCTCTGGAAACACCATATATTTT. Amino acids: CASSLRDRILSGNTIYF.